What follows are 29 T cell receptor beta chains derived from one specimen sequenced in a study of cytomegalovirus exposure and HLA in healthy donors. Researchers ran the PCR with 60 Vbeta and 13 Jbeta primers. Only in-frame clones appear in the TCRdb table, and some are missing; sequencing was by immunoSEQ multiplex PCR. The sample data list more than 95,000 clones. Sequencing was performed on PBMCs. The receptors stem from a man between 25 and 39 years old in good health and CMV-seronegative.

The rearrangement uses TRBV30 and TRBJ2-7; 8 positions match TRBD1. After removal of 1 base from V and 7 bases from J, the junction contained 15 bases not matched to a gene. The CDR3 runs 16 residues. Germline V lookup: CDR1 GTSNPN, CDR2 SVGIG (reference sequence). CDR3 sequence (DNA): TGTGCCTGGAGTGCCCGATACCAGGGGGCTGTGGGTGAGCAGTACTTC. This codes for CAWSARYQGAVGEQYF.

This chain connects TRBV7-8 to TRBJ2-1, with a tentative D call TRBD2 (6 bases). CDR3 length: 14 residues. The V gene lost 4 bases and the J gene lost 9 bases, with 16 bases spanning the gap. Germline values: CDR1 SGHVS, CDR2 FQNEAQ. CDR3 sequence (DNA): TGTGCCAGCAGCTCCCGACTAGTATCCAGTGAGCAGTTCTTC. Translation gives CASSSRLVSSEQFF.

The CDR3 DNA follows: TGTGCCAGCAAGGGAGAATCAGCATCTGGGGCCAACGTCCTGACTTTC. Translation gives CASKGESASGANVLTF. The chain uses TRBV6-4 and TRBJ2-6, with D possibly matching TRBD2 (5 bases). V was cut by 7 bases and J by 1 base, with 14 bases left in between. The CDR3 consists of 16 residues. Germline CDR1 is MRHNA and CDR2 is SNTAGT.

This rearrangement joins TRBV2 to TRBJ2-7; the match to TRBD1 covers 8 bases. The V gene end was trimmed by 4 bases and the J gene end by 3 bases; junction bases not matched to a gene: 5. CDR1 and CDR2 from the germline V gene are SNHLY and FYNNEI. This CDR3 has 14 residues. CDR3 DNA: TGTGCCAGCAGTGTTTGGACAGGGATCTACGAGCAGTACTTC. Translated, it gives CASSVWTGIYEQYF.

The V call is TRBV28, the J call TRBJ1-2, with D uncertain. Per germline, CDR1 MDHEN and CDR2 SYDVKM. V was shortened by 5 bases and J by 5 bases, with 9 bases between the two germline ends. The CDR3 consists of 12 residues. Here the CDR3 DNA reads TGTGCCAGCAGTCTGGGCGGGTATGGCTACACCTTC. Amino acid sequence: CASSLGGYGYTF.

The V gene is TRBV4-3, the J gene TRBJ2-1, with 9 bases fitting TRBD1. Germline V gene lookup returns CDR1 LGHNA and CDR2 YSLEER. The J segment lost 9 bases and the V segment lost 4 bases, leaving 10 bases of the junction unmatched. The CDR3 totals 15 residues. The CDR3 here is CASSLQWDREGEQFF. The CDR3 DNA follows: TGCGCCAGCAGCCTCCAATGGGACAGGGAGGGTGAGCAGTTCTTC.

The rearrangement joins TRBV29-1 to TRBJ2-7; TRBD2 matches at 9 bases. Germline V gives CDR1 SQVTM, CDR2 ANQGSEA. V lost 6 bases and J lost 1; bases outside the gene matches: 10. The CDR3 length is 15 residues. The CDR3 loop is CSVLPSGKTSYEQYF. The CDR3 nucleotides read TGCAGCGTCCTCCCTAGCGGGAAAACTTCCTACGAGCAGTACTTC.

The chain is built from TRBV7-9 and TRBJ2-2, with D tentatively TRBD1 (6 bases). V lost 2 bases and J lost 1, with 11 bases in between. The CDR3 has 16 amino acids. The germline V gene has CDR1 SEHNR and CDR2 FQNEAQ (reference sequence). CDR3 in amino acids: CASSLRGQENTGELFF. CDR3 nucleotides: TGTGCCAGCAGCTTAAGGGGACAAGAGAACACCGGGGAGCTGTTTTTT.

This rearrangement joins TRBV7-3 to TRBJ1-1, with unresolved D. The germline gives CDR1 SGHTA, CDR2 FQGTGA. The CDR3 has 13 residues. V dropped 2 bases and J dropped 7 bases, with 11 bases sitting between them. In nucleotides, the CDR3 is TGTGCCAGCAGCTTAGATTCGCGCTTTGAAGCTTTCTTT. This translates into CASSLDSRFEAFF.

This sequence joins TRBV5-4 and TRBJ1-3; perhaps TRBD1 as D (5 bases). CDR1 and CDR2 from the germline V gene are SGHNT and YYREEE (reference sequence). Deletions cut 4 bases from V and 8 bases from J, with 13 bases between. The CDR3 has 13 amino acids. The CDR3 DNA is TGTGCCAGCAGCCCCAGGGTGTCGGACACCATATATTTT. The encoded protein is CASSPRVSDTIYF.

The CDR3 loop reads CATSRDGREGNEQFF. The CDR3 DNA is TGTGCCACCAGCAGAGATGGGCGGGAGGGCAATGAGCAGTTCTTC. The chain carries TRBV15 and TRBJ2-1, with 9 bases matching TRBD2. CDR1 is LNHNV, CDR2 YYDKDF, per germline (reference sequence). Trimming at V came to 0 bases and at J to 6 bases, leaving 3 bases not matched to a gene. The CDR3 sequence is 15 residues long.

This rearrangement joins TRBV30 to TRBJ2-1; possible D gene TRBD1, 5 bases. The CDR3 extends over 14 amino acids. V was cut by 4 bases and J by 4 bases, with 14 bases left in between. Looked up from germline, CDR1 is GTSNPN and CDR2 is SVGIG (reference sequence). CDR3 protein: CAWKVLDSYNEQFF. The CDR3 DNA reads as TGTGCCTGGAAAGTTTTAGACAGTTACAATGAGCAGTTCTTC.

The genes are TRBV5-1 and TRBJ1-2; D may be TRBD1 (5 bases). Trimming shortened V by 3 bases and J by 7 bases, and 16 bases separated the two germline ends. The CDR3 spans 14 residues. Germline V CDR1 and CDR2: SGHRS, YFSETQ. CDR3 protein: CASSWGEDPAGYTF. CDR3 bases: TGCGCCAGCAGCTGGGGGGAGGACCCCGCTGGCTACACCTTC. The entire variable domain, with the rest obtained from reference TRBV5-1 and TRBJ1-2, is as follows: KAGVTQTPRYLIKTRGQQVTLSCSPISGHRSVSWYQQTPGQGLQFLFEYFSETQRNKGNFPGRFSGRQFSNSRSEMNVSTLELGDSALYLCASSWGEDPAGYTFGSGTRLTVV.

The chain carries TRBV19 and TRBJ2-7; 10 nucleotides match TRBD2. The CDR3 sequence is 15 residues long. Germline-derived CDR1 and CDR2 are LNHDA and SQIVND (reference sequence). V lost 5 bases, J lost 2 bases, and 6 bases stayed unmatched. CDR3 coding DNA: TGTGCCAGTAGTTTCGGGACTAGCGCCGCCTACGAGCAGTACTTC. As protein: CASSFGTSAAYEQYF.

The chain employs TRBV9 and TRBJ2-3, with 12 bases lining up with TRBD2. CDR3 length: 19 amino acids. Germline CDR1 reads SGDLS; CDR2 reads YYNGEE. After removal of 4 bases from V and 2 bases from J, the junction contained 14 bases not matched to a gene. The CDR3 DNA follows: TGTGCCAGCAGCTTCTCCACCATACTAGCGGGAGGTTCCACAGATACGCAGTATTTT. Its protein is CASSFSTILAGGSTDTQYF.

The rearrangement uses TRBV28 and TRBJ2-3; 8 nucleotides match TRBD1. V was pared by 7 bases and J by 1 base, with 13 bases of the junction left unmatched. CDR3 length: 17 residues. The germline CDR1 and CDR2 sequences are MDHEN and SYDVKM. CDR3 sequence: CASKSPGGPYGTDTQYF. The CDR3 DNA follows: TGTGCCAGCAAGTCGCCAGGGGGCCCATATGGCACAGATACGCAGTATTTT.

CDR3 loop: CASSGGTGGSSGNTIYF. CDR3 nucleotides: TGTGCCAGCAGCGGGGGGACAGGGGGTTCCTCTGGAAACACCATATATTTT. The chain joins TRBV5-4 to TRBJ1-3, with 11 nucleotides matching TRBD1. CDR3 length equals 17 residues. The V gene end was trimmed by 4 bases and the J gene end by 0 bases; junction bases not matched to a gene: 6. CDR1 is SGHNT, CDR2 YYREEE, per germline (reference sequence).

This chain joins TRBV19 and TRBJ1-1; 10 positions agree with TRBD1. The V gene end was trimmed by 0 bases and the J gene end by 4 bases; junction bases not matched to a gene: 5. Germline V CDR1 and CDR2: LNHDA, SQIVND (reference sequence). The CDR3 has 16 amino acids. The CDR3 protein is CASSIDGTGASTEAFF. The CDR3 DNA follows: TGTGCCAGTAGTATAGATGGGACAGGGGCTTCCACTGAAGCTTTCTTT.

Notes on this clone: Additional DNA sequences in this sample encode the identical CDR3. J is TRBJ1-5 and V is TRBV2; 7 bases line up with TRBD1. Per the germline V gene, CDR1 is SNHLY and CDR2 is FYNNEI. V lost 6 bases, J lost 7 bases, and 6 bases stayed unmatched. This CDR3 has 13 residues. CDR3 residues: CASRGDREQPQHF. In nucleotides, the CDR3 is TGTGCCAGCAGGGGGGACAGAGAACAGCCCCAGCATTTT.

V is TRBV6-6 and J is TRBJ2-5; TRBD2 matches 9 bases. This CDR3 spans 15 amino acids. The junction had 6 bases not matched to a gene; V was cut back by 5 bases and J by 2 bases. Germline-derived CDR1 and CDR2 are MNHNY and SVGAGI (reference sequence). The CDR3 DNA sequence: TGTGCCAGCAGTAGAAGGCTAGCGGGGCAAGAGACCCAGTACTTC. Translating it yields CASSRRLAGQETQYF.

The gene calls are TRBV4-2 and TRBJ2-7; D call uncertain. This CDR3 comprises 16 residues. V lost 1 base and J 2 bases, leaving 15 bases between the germline ends. Per germline, CDR1 LGHNA and CDR2 YNFKEQ. The chain's CDR3 is CASSQVQVQPTYEQYF. The CDR3 DNA sequence: TGTGCCAGCAGCCAAGTCCAAGTTCAACCTACCTACGAGCAGTACTTC.

This chain connects TRBV4-1 to TRBJ2-7; unclear D gene. In germline, CDR1 is MGHRA, CDR2 YSYEKL. With 0 bases removed from V and 0 bases from J, the gap between germline ends came to 9 bases. The CDR3 loop spans 15 amino acids. In DNA form, the CDR3 reads TGCGCCAGCAGCCAAGATCTTAGAGCCTCCTACGAGCAGTACTTC. Amino acids: CASSQDLRASYEQYF.

The chain has TRBV7-9 and TRBJ2-7; 11 nucleotides agree with TRBD2. V dropped 5 bases and J dropped 2; count of bases not matched to a gene: 14. CDR3 length: 18 residues. CDR1 and CDR2 (germline): SEHNR, FQNEAQ (reference sequence). The CDR3 nucleotides are TGTGCCAGCAGCCGTATTTACGAGACTAGCGGGGTAACCTACGAGCAGTACTTC. This gives the protein CASSRIYETSGVTYEQYF. The entire variable domain, with the rest obtained from reference TRBV7-9 and TRBJ2-7, is as follows: DTGVSQNPRHKITKRGQNVTFRCDPISEHNRLYWYRQTLGQGPEFLTYFQNEAQLEKSRLLSDRFSAERPKGSFSTLEIQRTEQGDSAMYLCASSRIYETSGVTYEQYFGPGTRLTVT.

The chain links TRBV28 to TRBJ1-4; TRBD1 agrees at 9 bases. This CDR3 has 16 residues. Germline V lookup: CDR1 MDHEN, CDR2 SYDVKM. V lost 5 bases to trimming and J lost 4 bases; unmatched junction nucleotides: 8. CDR3: CASSPRQGEVNEKLFF. The CDR3 region has the DNA TGTGCCAGCAGTCCCAGACAGGGGGAAGTTAATGAAAAACTGTTTTTT.

J is TRBJ2-5 and V is TRBV2; 9 nucleotides align to TRBD1. CDR1 and CDR2 from the germline V gene are SNHLY and FYNNEI. This CDR3 contains 15 residues. V lost 6 bases to trimming and J lost 4 bases; unmatched junction nucleotides: 9. The CDR3 sequence: CASRAGTGTGETQYF. The CDR3 DNA is TGTGCCAGCAGGGCCGGGACAGGGACGGGAGAGACCCAGTACTTC.

This sequence joins TRBV19 and TRBJ2-7; 7 positions match TRBD1. CDR1 is LNHDA and CDR2 is SQIVND in the germline V gene (reference sequence). V shed 4 bases and J 4 bases; nucleotides not matched to a gene: 16. The CDR3 consists of 17 residues. CDR3 in amino acids: CASSTNKYRGETYEQYF. The CDR3 nucleotides read TGTGCCAGTAGTACAAATAAGTACAGGGGAGAAACTTACGAGCAGTACTTC.

The rearrangement uses TRBV28 and TRBJ2-3, with TRBD2 as a possible D gene (5 bases). The germline V and J ends were trimmed by 7 bases and 1 base, with 15 bases remaining between them. CDR1 and CDR2 (germline): MDHEN, SYDVKM. The CDR3 extends over 15 amino acids. The CDR3 loop reads CASTQDSGGTDTQYF. Written as DNA, the CDR3 is TGTGCCAGCACCCAGGACTCCGGGGGCACAGATACGCAGTATTTT.

The rearrangement joins TRBV21-1 to TRBJ2-1; the table's TRBD1 call for D was not verified on the DNA. TRBV21-1 is a recognized pseudogene. This CDR3 contains 19 residues. For the CDR3, the DNA is TGTGCCAGCAGCACCTGTTCGACAGTGCGGCCACGCTCCTACAATGAGCAGTTCTTC. This sequence encodes CASSTCSTVRPRSYNEQFF.

The chain uses TRBV29-1 and TRBJ2-5, with 11 bases lining up with TRBD2. The CDR3 length is 13 residues. V shed 7 bases and J 2 bases; nucleotides not matched to a gene: 3. The germline gives CDR1 SQVTM, CDR2 ANQGSEA. The DNA of the CDR3 is TGCAGCGCTAGCGGGAGGTATCAAGAGACCCAGTACTTC. Its protein product is CSASGRYQETQYF. The full variable domain, rest sourced from reference TRBV29-1 and TRBJ2-5, is SAVISQKPSRDICQRGTSLTIQCQVDSQVTMMFWYRQQPGQSLTLIATANQGSEATYESGFVIDKFPISRPNLTFSTLTVSNMSPEDSSIYLCSASGRYQETQYFGPGTRLLVL.